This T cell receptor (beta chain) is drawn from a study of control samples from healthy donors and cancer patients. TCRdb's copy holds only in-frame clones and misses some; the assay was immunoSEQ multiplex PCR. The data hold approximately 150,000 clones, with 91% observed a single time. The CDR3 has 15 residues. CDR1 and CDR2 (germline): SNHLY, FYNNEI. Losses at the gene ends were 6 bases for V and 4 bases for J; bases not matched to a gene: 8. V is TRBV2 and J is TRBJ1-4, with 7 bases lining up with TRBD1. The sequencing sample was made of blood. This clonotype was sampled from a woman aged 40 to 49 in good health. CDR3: CASRGGQIYNEKLFF. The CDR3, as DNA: TGTGCCAGCAGAGGGGGACAGATTTATAATGAAAAACTGTTTTTT. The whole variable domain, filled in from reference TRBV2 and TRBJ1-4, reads EPEVTQTPSHQVTQMGQEVILRCVPISNHLYFYWYRQILGQKVEFLVSFYNNEISEKSEIFDDQFSVERPDGSNFTLKIRSTKLEDSAMYFCASRGGQIYNEKLFFGSGTQLSVL.